The rows below give T cell receptor beta chains drawn from one sample of a study of T-cell reconstitution after alpha-beta-depleted transplantation in children. Each CDR3 protein is one row after TCRdb ran MiXCR on the PCR reads. The table records 450,000 to 600,000 distinct CDR3 sequences, 18% of them present only once. This sample comprised PBMCs from the stem cell graft donor, obtained from the stem cell graft. Receptors were obtained from a human donor who donated a stem cell graft to a child with acute lymphoblastic leukemia. The CDR3 runs from the conserved cysteine through the conserved F or W. The D gene is left open where the match is weak. A row's size may be missing; if present it is once, few, many or a size class.

abundance,d_gene,v_gene,j_gene,CDR3aa,CDR3nt
few,NA,TRBV27,TRBJ2-1,CASSSRSASYNEQFF,TGTGCCAGCAGCTCCCGTAGCGCTTCCTACAATGAGCAGTTCTTC
few,TRBD2,TRBV11-3,TRBJ2-7,CASSSLPGLAARSKVGNEQYF,TGTGCCAGCAGCTCCCTTCCGGGACTAGCGGCACGGAGTAAGGTGGGAAACGAGCAGTACTTC
NA,NA,TRBV11-2,TRBJ2-3,CAGSSSGTPTDTQYF,TGTGCCGGCAGCTCATCCGGGACACCTACAGATACGCAGTATTTT
NA,NA,TRBV4-1,TRBJ1-3,CASNDTIYF,TGCGCCAGCAATGACACCATATATTTT
NA,TRBD2,TRBV27,TRBJ2-5,CASSLRAGEETQYF,TGTGCCAGCAGTTTAAGGGCGGGAGAGGAGACCCAGTACTTC
few,NA,TRBV5-1,TRBJ1-2,CASSLEQGAGTF,TGCGCCAGCAGCTTGGAACAGGGCGCGGGCACCTTC
NA,TRBD1,TRBV5-6,TRBJ1-2,CASSLGQGAVYGYTF,TGTGCCAGCAGCTTGGGACAGGGGGCAGTCTATGGCTACACCTTC
once,TRBD1,TRBV20-1,TRBJ1-5,CSARDPWRGQGAGQHF,TGCAGTGCTAGAGATCCTTGGCGGGGACAGGGGGCGGGCCAGCATTTT
NA,NA,TRBV9,TRBJ1-1,CASSRHPSGPNTEAFF,TGTGCCAGCAGCCGACATCCTTCAGGGCCAAACACTGAAGCTTTCTTT
NA,NA,TRBV5-1,TRBJ2-7,CASSTGPDSSYEQYF,TGCGCCAGCAGTACAGGTCCCGACAGCTCCTACGAGCAGTACTTC
NA,NA,TRBV28,TRBJ2-1,CASCLDRASSYNEQFF,TGTGCCAGCTGCTTGGACAGAGCAAGCTCCTACAATGAGCAGTTCTTC
NA,TRBD1,TRBV20-1,TRBJ2-1,CSARVSGQGALSEQFF,TGCAGTGCTAGAGTTTCGGGACAGGGGGCTCTGAGTGAGCAGTTCTTC
NA,NA,TRBV9,TRBJ2-1,CASSTSFGWNEQFF,TGTGCCAGCAGCACCTCGTTCGGTTGGAATGAGCAGTTCTTC
NA,NA,TRBV21-1,TRBJ1-5,CASSKAVEGPVQPQHF,TGTGCCAGCAGCAAAGCGGTGGAGGGGCCGGTTCAGCCCCAGCATTTT
NA,TRBD1,TRBV2,TRBJ2-3,CASWTGTTAPTDTQYF,TGTGCCAGTTGGACAGGCACCACGGCCCCCACAGATACGCAGTATTTT
few,NA,TRBV5-1,TRBJ1-5,CASSPGTTSNQPQHF,TGCGCCAGCAGCCCAGGGACAACGAGCAATCAGCCCCAGCATTTT
NA,NA,TRBV7-3,TRBJ2-1,CASSLVGDYNEQFF,TGTGCCAGCAGCTTAGTGGGAGACTACAATGAGCAGTTCTTC
NA,NA,TRBV2,TRBJ2-1,CASSEYTQYEQFF,TGTGCCAGCAGTGAATATACCCAATATGAGCAGTTCTTC
few,NA,TRBV11-2,TRBJ2-1,CASSSVHGGGYNEQFF,TGTGCCAGCAGCTCGGTCCACGGAGGCGGATACAATGAGCAGTTCTTC
NA,TRBD1,TRBV5-1,TRBJ2-1,CASSRQGYEQFF,TGCGCCAGCAGCCGACAGGGCTATGAGCAGTTCTTC
NA,NA,TRBV27,TRBJ2-7,CASRIGPGLLYEQYF,TGTGCCAGCAGGATCGGGCCAGGCCTTCTCTACGAGCAGTACTTC
NA,NA,TRBV4-1,TRBJ1-1,CASSQGVGKANTEAFF,TGCGCCAGCAGCCAAGGGGTAGGGAAGGCGAACACTGAAGCTTTCTTT
few,TRBD2,TRBV5-1,TRBJ2-1,CASSATSGSSYNEQFF,TGCGCCAGCAGCGCGACTAGCGGGAGCTCCTACAATGAGCAGTTCTTC
NA,TRBD1,TRBV12-3/TRBV12-4,TRBJ1-5,CASSLADRGTQPQHF,TGTGCCAGCAGTTTAGCCGACAGGGGTACTCAGCCCCAGCATTTT
NA,TRBD1,TRBV4-1,TRBJ2-1,CASSHSNRGNEQFF,TGCGCCAGCAGCCACTCAAACAGGGGCAATGAGCAGTTCTTC
NA,NA,TRBV5-1,TRBJ2-7,CASSRSWQVGFGEQYF,TGCGCCAGCAGCCGTTCTTGGCAGGTGGGGTTTGGAGAGCAGTACTTC
few,TRBD2,TRBV20-1,TRBJ2-1,CSARARLAGGLGGSYNEQFF,TGCAGTGCTAGAGCGAGACTAGCGGGAGGCCTTGGAGGCTCCTACAATGAGCAGTTCTTC
few,NA,TRBV12-3/TRBV12-4,TRBJ1-2,CASSLAAGARGYTF,TGTGCCAGCAGTTTAGCGGCGGGGGCACGTGGCTACACCTTC
NA,TRBD1,TRBV6-4,TRBJ2-2,CASSETGQLTTGELFF,TGTGCCAGCAGTGAGACGGGACAGCTAACCACCGGGGAGCTGTTTTTT
NA,NA,TRBV12-3/TRBV12-4,TRBJ2-5,CASSVTVGAQYF,TGTGCCAGCAGTGTAACCGTAGGGGCCCAGTACTTC
few,NA,TRBV5-1,TRBJ1-3,CASKGTANSGNTIYF,TGCGCCAGCAAGGGAACAGCCAACTCTGGAAACACCATATATTTT
few,NA,TRBV29-1,TRBJ2-2,CSVPGLNTGELFF,TGCAGCGTTCCGGGCCTTAACACCGGGGAGCTGTTTTTT
many,TRBD1,TRBV4-1,TRBJ2-5,CASSQGRGQETQYF,TGCGCCAGCAGCCAAGGCAGGGGGCAAGAGACCCAGTACTTC
few,NA,TRBV6-5,TRBJ1-2,CASSYSRGYVNGYTF,TGTGCCAGCAGTTACTCGAGAGGTTATGTCAATGGCTACACCTTC
few,TRBD1,TRBV12-3/TRBV12-4,TRBJ2-7,CASSPSGTGGKYEQYF,TGTGCCAGCAGTCCCTCCGGGACAGGGGGCAAATACGAGCAGTACTTC
few,NA,TRBV7-9,TRBJ2-3,CASSSGSSTDTQYF,TGTGCCAGCAGCTCAGGGTCTAGCACAGATACGCAGTATTTT
many,NA,TRBV9,TRBJ2-3,CASSVLADTQYF,TGTGCCAGCAGCGTATTAGCAGATACGCAGTATTTT
NA,NA,TRBV4-2,TRBJ1-1,CASSRLRGTGTEAFF,TGTGCCAGCAGCCGCCTGCGGGGGACCGGCACTGAAGCTTTCTTT
NA,TRBD1,TRBV11-2,TRBJ2-7,CASSSYRGKNYEQYF,TGTGCCAGCAGCTCCTACAGGGGCAAGAACTACGAGCAGTACTTC
few,TRBD2,TRBV10-2,TRBJ2-7,CASHQAGAAYEQYF,TGCGCCAGCCACCAAGCGGGAGCGGCCTACGAGCAGTACTTC